This TCR beta chain was obtained from a study of CD8 T cells in Susac syndrome. The V end was cut by 7 bases, the J end by 3 bases, with 19 bases between. The CDR3 is 15 amino acids. A note on this clonotype: Its antigen is undetermined.

Overall study results and limits: Regarding the TCR sequencing and HLA analysis, the study admitted that a relatively small number of individuals were involved.

Reverse transcription of about 0.5 to 1 ug RNA was performed with random hexamers. TCR beta CDR3 was amplified by immunoSEQ covering 54 Vbeta and 13 Jbeta. TCRdb re-analysed the immunoSEQ multiplex PCR reads in MiXCR, keeping a single row per CDR3 protein. This sample has roughly 120,000 distinct CDR3 sequences; around 95% occur once, and the top ten carry over 0.07%. In blood CD8+ and CD4+ T cells, TCR beta underwent sequencing. TEMRA cells were enriched by FACS, while CD8+ and CD4+ T cells were obtained through a negative isolation that was performed magnetically. The chain combines TRBV23-1 with TRBJ2-7; D unclear. TRBV23-1 is placed among ORFs of uncertain function. Sequences were obtained from CD4+ T cells from PBMCs. The sequence was obtained from a human donor in good health. CDR3 DNA: TGCGCCAGCATGGAACAGCTCATCGTGTACTACGAGCAGTACTTC. Its translation is CASMEQLIVYYEQYF.